The following is a T cell receptor (beta chain) sequence with its context. Its antigen remains unknown. The data originate from a study of early stage breast cancer tumors. The overall study: Of some 17 invasive breast tumors, about a dozen were hormone receptor-positive, HER2-negative.

Study-wide points: Tumors had around 2.5-fold higher T cell density than normal breast. Commonly generated sequences made up most enriched TCRB sequences shared between patients.

This CDR3 region has 13 residues. CDR1 SGDLS and CDR2 YYNGEE come from the germline V gene. The ends were cut back, 0 bases at V and 0 bases at J, with 2 bases in the middle. Each sample had two DNA replicates, around 0.53 ug blood or roughly 1.4 ug tissue. Profiled with immunoSEQ multiplex PCR; TCRdb holds only in-frame clones, not every one. The data hold tens of thousands of clones, with over 75% observed a single time. This clonotype was obtained from a person aged 40 to 50 with breast cancer. The source material was blood. V gene TRBV9 combines with J gene TRBJ2-3; D remains unclear. The CDR3 spells CASSVGSTDTQYF. For the CDR3, the DNA is TGTGCCAGCAGCGTAGGTAGCACAGATACGCAGTATTTT.